These T cell receptor beta chains were read from a single sample in a study of vaccination and CD4 T cells after COVID-19. Their target antigens are unknown. Each CDR3 protein gets one entry after TCRdb re-called the PCR reads with MiXCR. Counted here are 11,000 or so distinct CDR3 sequences, approximately 40% occurring once; the ten biggest clones make up roughly 28%. The sequenced material came from CD4+ T cells from blood, cultured in vitro. The receptors come from a human donor who had recovered from COVID-19. Both conserved end residues are part of each CDR3. Clone size, where shown, is once, few, many, or a class for clones that have expanded.

j_call | cdr3_length | clone_size | v_call | cdr3_aa
TRBJ1-5 | 15 | few | TRBV24-1 | CATSDSTFLGQPQHF
TRBJ2-5 | 13 | . | TRBV2 | CASSEDSQETQYF
TRBJ1-1 | 16 | few | TRBV6-5 | CASSYLRQGLGTEAFF
TRBJ1-5 | 15 | . | TRBV19 | CASSIDRAGNQPQHF
TRBJ2-1 | 16 | . | TRBV4-2 | CASSQPGTSGTNEQFF
TRBJ2-3 | 14 | few | TRBV6-1 | CASTMTGLSDTQYF
TRBJ2-7 | 13 | . | TRBV4-3 | CASSQEDSYEQYF
TRBJ2-7 | 14 | . | TRBV29-1 | CSVDGPAGPYEQYF
TRBJ2-4 | 13 | . | TRBV11-2 | CASRSAGGNIQYF
TRBJ2-1 | 13 | . | TRBV2 | CASNQRGADEQFF
TRBJ1-5 | 17 | . | TRBV7-2 | CASSLGRGYGVYQPQHF
TRBJ2-3 | 16 | once | TRBV2 | CASSGLAGGSTDTQYF
TRBJ2-5 | 14 | . | TRBV5-1 | CASSFGQGKETQYF
TRBJ2-2 | 17 | . | TRBV7-2 | CASSRDRAFGNTGELFF
TRBJ2-5 | 13 | . | TRBV14 | CASSQVTGETQYF
TRBJ1-4 | 15 | . | TRBV20-1 | CSATQDSATNEKLFF
TRBJ2-5 | 16 | . | TRBV14 | CASSQSGRGGQETQYF
TRBJ1-1 | 13 | few | TRBV15 | CATSYAPNTEAFF
TRBJ2-3 | 14 | . | TRBV4-2 | CATSSRDGADTQYF
TRBJ2-3 | 17 | once | TRBV2 | CASSPIRLAGATDTQYF
TRBJ1-1 | 13 | few | TRBV6-1 | CASSNRETTEAFF
TRBJ2-5 | 15 | few | TRBV2 | CASRPNRGGQETQYF
TRBJ2-7 | 12 | few | TRBV29-1 | CSADGQSGEQYF
TRBJ1-1 | 14 | . | TRBV5-1 | CASSLAQLNTEAFF
TRBJ2-7 | 17 | . | TRBV6-5 | CASSYSQTSGRPYEQYF
TRBJ2-7 | 16 | . | TRBV7-9 | CASSPSRDSTPYEQYF
TRBJ2-1 | 16 | . | TRBV20-1 | CSARDLRGSTYNEQFF
TRBJ2-7 | 14 | . | TRBV24-1 | CATSPGQGDYEQYF
TRBJ2-7 | 16 | . | TRBV5-1 | CASSLSPGTGSYEQYF
TRBJ2-7 | 15 | . | TRBV27 | CASSSPGQGAGEQYF
TRBJ2-2 | 15 | . | TRBV24-1 | CATSDGTGRTGELFF
TRBJ2-3 | 14 | . | TRBV6-2/TRBV6-3 | CASSYSMSTDTQYF
TRBJ2-1 | 13 | . | TRBV11-3 | CASRGQTANEQFF
TRBJ2-5 | 14 | . | TRBV2 | CASREQGDQETQYF
TRBJ2-1 | 16 | once | TRBV6-1 | CASSHRTSGRGNEQFF
TRBJ1-1 | 15 | few | TRBV25-1 | CASSHRAGGGTEAFF
TRBJ1-1 | 15 | few | TRBV7-9 | CASSLTGRARTEAFF
TRBJ2-7 | 14 | few | TRBV5-1 | CASNWGGGSNEQYF
TRBJ2-3 | 14 | . | TRBV19 | CASSLRDSTDTQYF
TRBJ2-6 | 13 | . | TRBV20-1 | CSARGSGANVLTF
TRBJ2-7 | 13 | few | TRBV2 | CASRWGRSYEQYF
TRBJ1-5 | 13 | . | TRBV6-1 | CASGTGLDQPQHF
TRBJ2-1 | 19 | . | TRBV7-9 | CASSQPGTSGGLSYNEQFF
TRBJ1-5 | 15 | few | TRBV7-2 | CASSLGVRENQPQHF
TRBJ1-5 | 12 | . | TRBV20-1 | CSARSANQPQRF
TRBJ2-7 | 16 | . | TRBV7-2 | CASSHYWGAFAYEQYF
TRBJ1-6 | 15 | . | TRBV11-2 | CASSLDLSGNSPLHF
TRBJ2-5 | 18 | . | TRBV7-2 | CASSSSQIPRALRETQYF
TRBJ1-5 | 14 | . | TRBV5-1 | CASSPQGIGQPQHF
TRBJ2-3 | 14 | . | TRBV20-1 | CSARLAGGTDTQYF
TRBJ2-1 | 14 | . | TRBV9 | CASSVEGTSNEQFF
TRBJ2-7 | 17 | . | TRBV20-1 | CSAKPPPRRGASYEQYF
TRBJ1-1 | 16 | few | TRBV6-5 | CASSYSPDRGGTEAFF